Shown below are 22 T cell receptor beta chains from a single sample sequenced in a study of shared clonotypes between healthy human individuals (dated by TCRdb to about 2020). The library came from the immunoSEQ multiplex PCR assay. The table was pulled from immuneACCESS by TCRdb, which kept in-frame rearrangements only. Such tables lose some clones; where checked, under half of the loss comes from unresolved V genes, and the rest has no known cause. Here the sample has some 2.1 million clones; 85% to 95% occur a single time. Approximately 0.13% of the sample is held by the ten biggest clonotypes. Specimen: naive CD4+ T cells sorted from blood. Interpreted using the paper, the cell subset or site label stands for: CD45RA+ positively selected. All receptors derive from a man aged 18 to 29 in good health.

This chain links TRBV5-4 with TRBJ1-1, with TRBD1 matching over 7 bases. The CDR3 has 13 residues. Germline assignment: CDR1 SGHNT and CDR2 YYREEE (reference sequence). V lost 4 bases, J lost 8 bases, and 8 bases stayed unmatched. CDR3 amino acids: CASSQGTVGEAFF. CDR3 bases: TGTGCCAGCAGCCAAGGGACAGTCGGAGAAGCTTTCTTT.

The V and J genes are TRBV19 and TRBJ2-2; 11 nucleotides agree with TRBD2. The CDR3 has 18 residues. V shed 7 bases, J shed 1 base, and the junction held 11 bases outside the gene matches. Per germline, CDR1 LNHDA and CDR2 SQIVND (reference sequence). The CDR3 nucleotides are TGTGCCAGTATTGGAGCTCGACTAGCGGGGCGGAACACCGGGGAGCTGTTTTTT. Residues: CASIGARLAGRNTGELFF.

The J gene is TRBJ2-1, the V gene TRBV6-5; D not resolved. Trimming shortened V by 5 bases and J by 3 bases, and 14 bases separated the two germline ends. Germline CDR1 reads MNHEY; CDR2 reads SVGAGI. This CDR3 has 15 amino acids. CDR3 coding DNA: TGTGCCAGCAGTCAAACCAATGGGTTCTACAATGAGCAGTTCTTC. As protein: CASSQTNGFYNEQFF.

In the case of this clone: A read error may account for a junction end that differs from germline. This CDR3 reads CASGDRANF. CDR3 in DNA: TGCGCCAGCGGGGACAGGGCAAACTTC. The chain links TRBV10-2 to TRBJ2-7; 9 nucleotides agree with TRBD1. The CDR3 loop spans 9 amino acids. CDR1 is WSHSY, CDR2 SAAADI, per germline.

The chain carries TRBV7-9 and TRBJ2-7; D remains unclear. With 1 base removed from V and 0 bases from J, the gap between germline ends came to 13 bases. CDR1 is SEHNR, CDR2 FQNEAQ, per germline (reference sequence). CDR3 length equals 16 residues. The CDR3 sequence is CASSLDSSLNSYEQYF. The DNA of the CDR3 is TGTGCCAGCAGCTTAGACAGCAGTCTCAACTCCTACGAGCAGTACTTC. Variable domain in full (rest from reference TRBV7-9 and TRBJ2-7): DTGVSQNPRHKITKRGQNVTFRCDPISEHNRLYWYRQTLGQGPEFLTYFQNEAQLEKSRLLSDRFSAERPKGSFSTLEIQRTEQGDSAMYLCASSLDSSLNSYEQYFGPGTRLTVT.

The chain carries TRBV7-2 and TRBJ1-2; the D gene is possibly TRBD1 (5 bases). Trimming left V 5 bases short and J 3 bases short, with 19 bases between. The germline V gene has CDR1 SGHTA and CDR2 FQGNSA. This CDR3 has 16 residues. CDR3 sequence (DNA): TGTGCCAGCAGCGGGGCCCTAATATTGGCGGACTATGGCTACACCTTC. This translates into CASSGALILADYGYTF.

This clone was detected only once. The chain combines TRBV5-1 with TRBJ1-1; 7 nucleotides align to TRBD1. The CDR3 covers 15 residues. The trim removed 5 bases at V and 1 base at J, leaving 8 bases unmatched. CDR1 SGHRS and CDR2 YFSETQ come from the germline V gene. The CDR3 sequence: CASSPGQPSNTEAFF. DNA for the CDR3: TGCGCCAGCAGTCCGGGACAGCCATCGAACACTGAAGCTTTCTTT.

The chain is built from TRBV18 and TRBJ2-3; D gene uncertain. Trimming pared 8 bases from V and 5 bases from J, leaving 14 bases between. The CDR3 spans 13 residues. CDR1 and CDR2 (germline): KGHSH, LQKENI. The CDR3 DNA is TGTGCCAGCCAACCCGAGATGAGAGATACGCAGTATTTT. It translates to CASQPEMRDTQYF.

This sequence joins TRBV6-5 and TRBJ1-1, with 9 bases identical to TRBD1. Germline-derived CDR1 and CDR2 are MNHEY and SVGAGI. This CDR3 is built from 15 residues. V gave up 6 bases and J gave up 4 bases; unmatched junction bases: 9. CDR3 sequence: CASSLLGDRATEAFF. The CDR3 coding sequence is TGTGCCAGCAGCCTTCTTGGGGACAGGGCCACTGAAGCTTTCTTT.

V usage is TRBV30 and J usage is TRBJ1-4, with unresolved D. The CDR3 length is 16 residues. V lost 1 base and J 0 bases, leaving 12 bases between the germline ends. Germline CDR1 GTSNPN, CDR2 SVGIG (reference sequence). The CDR3 loop reads CAWSEASFATNEKLFF. As DNA, the CDR3 is TGTGCCTGGAGTGAGGCTAGTTTTGCAACTAATGAAAAACTGTTTTTT.

The chain recombines TRBV7-6 with TRBJ2-7; D perhaps matches TRBD1 (5 bases). The V gene lost 3 bases and the J gene lost 5 bases, with 8 bases spanning the gap. The CDR3 contains 12 residues. Germline CDR1 SGHVS, CDR2 FNYEAQ. DNA of the CDR3: TGTGCCAGCAGCTTTCAGGGCCACGAGCAGTACTTC. Protein sequence: CASSFQGHEQYF.

This chain joins TRBV7-9 and TRBJ1-1, with D uncertain. Trimming shortened V by 5 bases and J by 6 bases, and 16 bases separated the two germline ends. The CDR3 totals 14 residues. CDR1 is SEHNR and CDR2 is FQNEAQ in the germline V gene (reference sequence). CDR3 DNA: TGTGCCAGCAGCCTAAATCGTGGAGGCGCTGAAGCTTTCTTT. Its translation is CASSLNRGGAEAFF.

The CDR3: CASSPRVGQGDYGYTF. In nucleotides, the CDR3 is TGTGCCAGCAGCCCTCGGGTGGGGCAGGGGGACTATGGCTACACCTTC. The rearrangement links TRBV9 to TRBJ1-2; TRBD1 aligns across 7 bases. Trimming took 4 bases from V and 3 from J; bases not matched to a gene: 12. The CDR3 contains 16 residues. CDR1 and CDR2 from the germline V gene are SGDLS and YYNGEE.

For the CDR3, the DNA is TGTGCCACCAGCAGAAAGGACGGCCTCTCTGGAAACACCATATATTTT. It yields the protein CATSRKDGLSGNTIYF. The rearrangement joins TRBV15 to TRBJ1-3; D is unclear. CDR1 and CDR2 (germline): LNHNV, YYDKDF (reference sequence). V was trimmed by 2 bases and J by 0 bases, leaving 11 bases between them. The CDR3 has 16 residues.

Regarding this clone: Other DNA variants within this sample encode the same CDR3. The J gene is TRBJ2-3, the V gene TRBV7-2; D is unresolved. This CDR3 contains 14 residues. V was shortened by 5 bases and J by 0 bases, with 9 bases between the two germline ends. The germline CDR1 and CDR2 sequences are SGHTA and FQGNSA. This CDR3 reads CASSPLSSTDTQYF. The CDR3, as DNA: TGTGCCAGCAGCCCCCTAAGCAGCACAGATACGCAGTATTTT. Variable domain in full (rest from reference TRBV7-2 and TRBJ2-3): GAGVSQSPSNKVTEKGKDVELRCDPISGHTALYWYRQSLGQGLEFLIYFQGNSAPDKSGLPSDRFSAERTGGSVSTLTIQRTQQEDSAVYLCASSPLSSTDTQYFGPGTRLTVL.

The CDR3 nucleotides are TGTGCCAGTAGTATCCGACCGGGACTACAACCGCGCACAGATACGCAGTATTTT. Its protein product is CASSIRPGLQPRTDTQYF. The gene calls are TRBV19 and TRBJ2-3; 7 bases align to TRBD2. CDR3 length: 18 residues. Germline lookup yields CDR1 LNHDA and CDR2 SQIVND (reference sequence). V shed 3 bases, J shed 1 base, and the junction held 13 bases outside the gene matches.

Points on this clone: This sample includes further DNA sequences coding for the same CDR3. The rearrangement links TRBV18 to TRBJ1-3; D remains unclear. Per the germline V gene, CDR1 is KGHSH and CDR2 is LQKENI. V was trimmed by 2 bases and J by 0 bases, leaving 8 bases between them. The CDR3 contains 15 residues. CDR3 DNA sequence: TGTGCCAGCTCACCAAGACAAATCTCTGGAAACACCATATATTTT. Translated, it gives CASSPRQISGNTIYF.

A note on this clone: In the same sample, other DNA sequences code for this CDR3. The rearrangement links TRBV7-9 to TRBJ1-1; D perhaps matches TRBD1 (6 bases). The CDR3 length is 14 residues. CDR1 and CDR2 from the germline V gene are SEHNR and FQNEAQ (reference sequence). Trimming took 1 base from V and 2 from J, leaving 8 bases between them. The CDR3 region is CASSLGQANTEAFF. DNA for the CDR3: TGTGCCAGCAGCTTAGGACAGGCTAACACTGAAGCTTTCTTT.

The gene calls are TRBV9 and TRBJ2-5; D gene uncertain. CDR3 size: 14 residues. V was cut by 0 bases and J by 3 bases, with 9 bases left in between. Germline CDR1 reads SGDLS; CDR2 reads YYNGEE. The chain's CDR3 is CASSVDSREETQYF. As DNA, the CDR3 is TGTGCCAGCAGCGTAGACTCTCGGGAAGAGACCCAGTACTTC.

The chain couples TRBV27 to TRBJ2-7, with TRBD1 identical over 9 bases. The ends lost 6 bases at V and 5 bases at J; junction bases unmatched: 11. Germline V gene lookup returns CDR1 MNHEY and CDR2 SMNVEV (reference sequence). This CDR3 is 15 amino acids long. The DNA of the CDR3 is TGTGCCAGCAGCCGGGGACAGGGTCATGTCGACGAGCAGTACTTC. This gives the protein CASSRGQGHVDEQYF.

The chain is built from TRBV30 and TRBJ1-4, with D unresolved. The CDR3 has 13 residues. V was pared by 2 bases and J by 7 bases, with 11 bases between. The germline V gene encodes CDR1 GTSNPN and CDR2 SVGIG (reference sequence). CDR3 loop: CAWSSNGGEKLFF. The CDR3 nucleotides read TGTGCCTGGAGTTCCAACGGAGGTGAAAAACTGTTTTTT.

CDR3 loop: CASRKGGDGPYEQYF. CDR3 bases: TGTGCCAGCAGAAAGGGCGGGGACGGGCCCTACGAGCAGTACTTC. The rearrangement uses TRBV6-6 and TRBJ2-7; TRBD2 might be the D (6 bases). V was trimmed by 6 bases and J by 2 bases, leaving 17 bases between them. The CDR3 spans 15 residues. Germline V lookup: CDR1 MNHNY, CDR2 SVGAGI (reference sequence).